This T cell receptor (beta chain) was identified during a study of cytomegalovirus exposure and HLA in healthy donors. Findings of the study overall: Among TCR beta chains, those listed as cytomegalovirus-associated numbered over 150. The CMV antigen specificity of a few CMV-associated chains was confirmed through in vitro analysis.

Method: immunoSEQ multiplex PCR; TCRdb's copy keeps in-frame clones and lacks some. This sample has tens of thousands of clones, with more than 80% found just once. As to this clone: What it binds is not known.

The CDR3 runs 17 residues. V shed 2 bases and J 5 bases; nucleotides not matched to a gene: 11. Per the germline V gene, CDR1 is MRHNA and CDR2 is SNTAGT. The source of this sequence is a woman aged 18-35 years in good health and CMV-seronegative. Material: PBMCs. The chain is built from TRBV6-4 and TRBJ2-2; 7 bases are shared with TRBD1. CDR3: CASSDGPQGDGTGELFF. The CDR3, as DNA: TGTGCCAGCAGTGACGGCCCCCAGGGGGATGGAACCGGGGAGCTGTTTTTT.